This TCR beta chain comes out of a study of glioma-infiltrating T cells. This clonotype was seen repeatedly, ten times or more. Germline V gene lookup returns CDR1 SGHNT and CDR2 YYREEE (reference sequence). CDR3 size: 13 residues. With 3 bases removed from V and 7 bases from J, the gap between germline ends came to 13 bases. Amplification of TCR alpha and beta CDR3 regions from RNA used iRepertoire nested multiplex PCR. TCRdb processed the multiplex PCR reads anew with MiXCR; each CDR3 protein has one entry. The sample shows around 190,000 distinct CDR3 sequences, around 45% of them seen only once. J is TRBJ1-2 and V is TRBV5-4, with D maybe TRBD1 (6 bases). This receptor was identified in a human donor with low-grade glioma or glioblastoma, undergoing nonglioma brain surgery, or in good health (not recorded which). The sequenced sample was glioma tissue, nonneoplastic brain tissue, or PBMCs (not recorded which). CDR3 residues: CASSWKGDGGYTF. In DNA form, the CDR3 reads TGTGCCAGCAGCTGGAAGGGGGATGGTGGCTACACCTTC.